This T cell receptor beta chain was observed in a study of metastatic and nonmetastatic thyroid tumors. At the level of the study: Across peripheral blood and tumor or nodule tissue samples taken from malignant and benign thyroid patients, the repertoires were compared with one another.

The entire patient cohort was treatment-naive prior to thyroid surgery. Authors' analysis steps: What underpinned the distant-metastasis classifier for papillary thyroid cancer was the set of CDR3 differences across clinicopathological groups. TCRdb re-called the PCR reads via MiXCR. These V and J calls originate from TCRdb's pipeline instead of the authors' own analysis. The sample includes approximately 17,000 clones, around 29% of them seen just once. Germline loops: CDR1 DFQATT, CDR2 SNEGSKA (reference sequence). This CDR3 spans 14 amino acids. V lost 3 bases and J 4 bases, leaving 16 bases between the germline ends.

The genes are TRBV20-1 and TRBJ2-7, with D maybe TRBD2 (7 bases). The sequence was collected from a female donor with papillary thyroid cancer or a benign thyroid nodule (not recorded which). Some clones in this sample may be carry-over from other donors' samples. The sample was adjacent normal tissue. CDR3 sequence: CSASPLGGGYEQYF. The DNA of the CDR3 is TGCAGTGCTAGCCCGCTGGGAGGGGGGTACGAGCAGTACTTC.